The clone carrying this TCR beta chain came up many times. Unique molecular identifiers were incorporated into the prepared TCRbeta library. TCRdb called the PCR reads again in MiXCR, with one record for every CDR3 protein. This sample has about 110,000 distinct CDR3 sequences, with 10% to 13% found just once. The CDR3 extends over 14 amino acids. Trimming stripped 3 bases from V and 6 bases from J, with 15 bases between. Germline V gene data show CDR1 as SQVTM and CDR2 as ANQGSEA. This specimen comes from a study of T-cell reconstitution after alpha-beta-depleted transplantation in children. This clonotype originated in a human donor who donated a stem cell graft to a child with acute lymphoblastic leukemia. The material sequenced was PBMCs from the stem cell graft donor, taken from the stem cell graft. J is TRBJ2-4 and V is TRBV29-1; D might be TRBD1 (5 bases). CDR3 loop: CSVEARESRNIQYF. The CDR3 nucleotides are TGCAGCGTTGAGGCCAGGGAATCGCGAAACATTCAGTACTTC.